This T cell receptor (beta chain) was found in a study of blood T cell repertoires in COVID-19 (dated by TCRdb to between 2020 and 2021). Regarding the complete study: The collaborator samples originated in the United States, Italy and Spain and spanned the acute and convalescent phases of COVID-19. The prospective study material was composed of cDNA or gDNA derived from T cells, B-cell-depleted T cells, or PBMCs. Subjects who had been exposed to COVID-19, were actively infected with it, or had recovered from it provided the deeply sampled blood TCRbeta repertoires that made up the dataset. The repertoires were released in a freely available public database meant as a resource for research on the immune response to SARS-CoV-2. Samples came from the ongoing ImmuneRACE study (first 160 participants) plus 1,254 subjects from 6 global collaborators. The sample metadata nearly always contained a de-identified subject ID, COVID-19 status, age in years and sex. Where available, HLA class I and class II types were taken from metadata supplied by the sample provider and were not determined by assay-based typing. Study-wide conclusions, independent of this receptor: The quantity of clinical and demographic metadata differed by source and by participant and was supplied without curation.

TCRbeta CDR3 regions were amplified from genomic DNA by means of the immunoSEQ Assay, a bias-controlled multiplex PCR. For the original study's pipeline: The number of nucleated cells in each sample was estimated by amplification of reference gene primers within the assay. To quantify the absolute abundance of each unique TCRbeta CDR3 rearrangement, sequence reads were collapsed and filtered. For each sample, productive Simpson clonality was calculated by taking the square root of Simpson's diversity index across productive rearrangements. Imported from immuneACCESS, the table was reduced by TCRdb to in-frame sequences with V and J called. These copies leave out some clones; in studies compared against another copy, an unresolved V gene accounts for under half, and the cause of the remainder is not known. D and trimming were read from the DNA, whereas the V and J calls and clone size are those reported in that table. For this sample there are over 90,000 clones; roughly nine tenths appear just once. Over 15% of the sample is held by the ten biggest clonotypes.

V sheds 1 base and J sheds 0 bases, leaving 13 bases between their ends. Taken from the germline V gene, the CDR1 and CDR2 loops are MNHNS and SASEGT. The CDR3 starts with the cysteine, ends with the phenylalanine, and has 17 residues. The read is trimmed to its CDR3 DNA, 51 bases read in frame from base 1. Each collaborating institution followed its own protocols to collect whole blood in K2EDTA tubes. For TCRbeta analysis, collaborator samples were shipped as frozen whole blood, as isolated PBMCs, or as DNA extracted from either sample type. As concerns this clone: Its antigen is unknown. Base qualities are not provided; no much larger clone lies one nucleotide away.

This clonotype was sampled from a woman older than 75 in a cohort sampled during active COVID-19. This chain joins TRBV6-1 to TRBJ1-3; a confident D gene designation cannot be given. The material sequenced was peripheral blood. CDR3 sequence: CASSEGPGEVSGNTIYF. The nucleotide sequence is given as TGTGCCAGCAGTGAAGGGCCGGGAGAAGTCTCTGGAAACACCATATATTTT.